The clone carrying this TCR beta chain was counted at least ten times. What it recognizes is unknown. V dropped 3 bases and J dropped 11 bases, with 16 bases sitting between them. The CDR3 is 13 residues long. The record originates from a study of response to subunit inactivated influenza vaccine. Study-wide results and limits: Authors proposed each seasonal influenza vaccination draws in few new T cells.

TCRdb used MiXCR to reprocess the RT-PCR reads, holding one entry per CDR3 protein. The profile shows about 650,000 distinct CDR3 sequences, about 15% of them singletons. The chain joins TRBV12-3 or TRBV12-4 to TRBJ1-1, with D possibly TRBD1 on 6 matching bases. The specimen was PBMCs from blood, collected 12 days after vaccination. The receptor was derived from a man aged 50-60 years who received an inactivated influenza vaccine. The CDR3 DNA follows: TGTGCCAGCAGTTTCACGGGGGCGCGGGAGGCTTTCTTT. It encodes CASSFTGAREAFF.